Listed here are 20 T cell receptor beta chains from one sample, sequenced in a study of cytomegalovirus exposure and HLA in healthy donors. PCR involved 60 Vbeta and 13 Jbeta primers. TCRdb's copy holds only in-frame clones and misses some; the assay was immunoSEQ multiplex PCR. This table has some 170,000 clones, 70% to 80% appearing once. The sequenced material came from PBMCs. These receptors originate from a man aged 35 to 55 in good health and CMV-seronegative.

J is TRBJ1-5 and V is TRBV27; 9 bases agree with TRBD1. From germline, CDR1 is MNHEY and CDR2 SMNVEV (reference sequence). V lost 0 bases to trimming and J lost 5 bases; unmatched junction nucleotides: 2. The CDR3 runs 15 residues. The CDR3 DNA is TGTGCCAGCAGTTTATCGGGACAGGGTTATCAGCCCCAGCATTTT. Amino acid sequence: CASSLSGQGYQPQHF.

This clone was picked up a small number of times. The V call is TRBV7-2, the J call TRBJ1-2; possible D gene TRBD1, 5 bases. The CDR3 contains 15 residues. V was shortened by 1 base and J by 8 bases, with 17 bases between the two germline ends. Germline lookup yields CDR1 SGHTA and CDR2 FQGNSA. The CDR3 DNA reads as TGTGCCAGCAGCTTAGACACAGGTCCCGCCGGGGGCTACACCTTC. Protein sequence: CASSLDTGPAGGYTF.

This clone has just one count. One end of the junction is discordant with germline, which a read error may explain. This chain links TRBV7-7 with TRBJ2-5; 9 nucleotides match TRBD1. Germline V lookup: CDR1 SSHAT, CDR2 FNYEAQ (reference sequence). This CDR3 contains 15 residues. The CDR3 DNA reads TGTGCTAGCAGCTTGGTAGGGACAGGGAAAGAGACCCAGTACTTC. This codes for CASSLVGTGKETQYF.

The rearrangement joins TRBV28 to TRBJ1-2; maybe TRBD1 (5 bases). This CDR3 spans 13 amino acids. Per germline, CDR1 MDHEN and CDR2 SYDVKM. The V gene lost 4 bases and the J gene lost 7 bases, with 13 bases spanning the gap. The CDR3 DNA follows: TGTGCCAGCAGTTGGGGGAGGGTAGGTGGCTACACCTTC. It is translated as CASSWGRVGGYTF.

This clone has more than one count but fewer than ten. The chain carries TRBV7-2 and TRBJ2-3; D possibly corresponds to TRBD1 (5 bases). Germline CDR1 reads SGHTA; CDR2 reads FQGNSA. The length of the CDR3 is 12 residues. The germline V and J ends were trimmed by 5 bases and 5 bases, with 8 bases remaining between them. DNA for the CDR3: TGTGCCAGCAGCCAAGGGGTAGATACGCAGTATTTT. It yields the protein CASSQGVDTQYF.

The chain employs TRBV10-3 and TRBJ2-1; D gene unclear. CDR1 ENHRY and CDR2 SYGVKD come from the germline V gene. V was cut by 1 base and J by 5 bases, with 12 bases left in between. The CDR3 extends over 15 amino acids. The CDR3: CAISEYSNPNNEQFF. Here the CDR3 DNA reads TGTGCCATCAGTGAGTACAGTAACCCCAACAATGAGCAGTTCTTC.

The chain couples TRBV6-1 to TRBJ2-7, with D possibly TRBD1 on 5 matching bases. CDR1 MNHNS and CDR2 SASEGT come from the germline V gene. Trimming removed 6 bases from V and 1 base from J, with 13 bases in between. CDR3 length: 14 amino acids. The CDR3 spells CASRPRTGSYEQYF. CDR3 nucleotide sequence: TGTGCCAGCAGACCACGCACAGGATCCTACGAGCAGTACTTC.

The chain employs TRBV27 and TRBJ2-3; the D gene is possibly TRBD1 (6 bases). The CDR3 is made up of 14 amino acids. Germline assignment: CDR1 MNHEY and CDR2 SMNVEV (reference sequence). The V end was cut by 6 bases, the J end by 2 bases, with 12 bases between. CDR3 coding DNA: TGTGCCAGCAGCGTGGACAGTTTCACAGATACGCAGTATTTT. Protein sequence: CASSVDSFTDTQYF.

This clone was counted only a few times. The chain is built from TRBV5-6 and TRBJ2-1; 7 bases are shared with TRBD1. Germline lookup yields CDR1 SGHDT and CDR2 YYEEEE. The CDR3 loop spans 16 amino acids. Unmatched junction bases numbered 7, after V lost 0 bases and J lost 4 bases. The CDR3 sequence is CASSLDSGQYYNEQFF. The CDR3 DNA sequence: TGTGCCAGCAGCTTGGATTCGGGACAGTATTACAATGAGCAGTTCTTC.

The V and J genes are TRBV10-3 and TRBJ2-3, with D possibly matching TRBD1 (6 bases). This CDR3 has 16 residues. Germline lookup yields CDR1 ENHRY and CDR2 SYGVKD. Between the trimmed V and J ends, which lost 0 bases and 4 bases, there was a span of 14 bases. CDR3 sequence (DNA): TGTGCCATCAGTGAGTCGGGGGCAGGGGCGGCAGATACGCAGTATTTT. It yields the protein CAISESGAGAADTQYF.

The chain couples TRBV2 to TRBJ1-1; TRBD1 might be the D (5 bases). CDR1 is SNHLY, CDR2 FYNNEI, per germline. V was clipped by 8 bases and J by 0 bases, with 10 bases between them. The CDR3 is 13 amino acids. The CDR3 nucleotides read TGTGCCAGCGGGGCAGACATGAACACTGAAGCTTTCTTT. This codes for CASGADMNTEAFF.

V is TRBV7-9 and J is TRBJ2-1; TRBD2 agrees at 15 bases. The CDR3 has 18 residues. Trimming took 5 bases from V and 8 from J; bases not matched to a gene: 13. Germline CDR1 is SEHNR and CDR2 is FQNEAQ (reference sequence). The CDR3 spells CASSARTSGRANGDEQFF. The CDR3 region has the DNA TGTGCCAGCAGCGCCCGGACTAGCGGGAGGGCCAATGGCGATGAGCAGTTCTTC.

The chain carries TRBV27 and TRBJ2-1, with D maybe TRBD1 (6 bases). In germline, CDR1 is MNHEY, CDR2 SMNVEV (reference sequence). This CDR3 is 15 amino acids long. The V end lost 2 bases, the J end lost 5 bases, and 13 bases lay between the germline ends. CDR3: CASSLTFGQNNEQFF. In nucleotides, the CDR3 is TGTGCCAGCAGTTTAACGTTTGGACAGAACAATGAGCAGTTCTTC.

This clone was recorded only once. This chain connects TRBV27 to TRBJ1-4; the D gene is possibly TRBD1 (6 bases). The CDR3 covers 12 residues. CDR1 and CDR2 from the germline V gene are MNHEY and SMNVEV (reference sequence). The germline V and J ends were trimmed by 7 bases and 8 bases, with 11 bases remaining between them. The CDR3 nucleotides are TGTGCCAGCACCGGCGGGGGCGAAAAACTGTTTTTT. Its translation: CASTGGGEKLFF.

V gene TRBV2 combines with J gene TRBJ1-5; TRBD1 agrees at 9 bases. Germline-derived CDR1 and CDR2 are SNHLY and FYNNEI. The CDR3 sequence is 16 residues long. The J segment lost 1 base and the V segment lost 4 bases, leaving 5 bases of the junction unmatched. CDR3 in DNA: TGTGCCAGCAGTGGAAGACAGGGGGTCAGCAATCAGCCCCAGCATTTT. Its translation: CASSGRQGVSNQPQHF. Supplemented by reference TRBV2 and TRBJ1-5, the full variable domain reads EPEVTQTPSHQVTQMGQEVILRCVPISNHLYFYWYRQILGQKVEFLVSFYNNEISEKSEIFDDQFSVERPDGSNFTLKIRSTKLEDSAMYFCASSGRQGVSNQPQHFGDGTRLSIL.

In this sample, this clone turned up once. This CDR3 is CASSQPTGAERNTIYF. CDR3 DNA: TGTGCCAGCAGCCAACCGACAGGGGCCGAACGAAACACCATATATTTT. The chain is built from TRBV4-2 and TRBJ1-3; TRBD1 matches 8 bases. J gave up 5 bases and V 2 bases, and 8 bases lay outside the gene matches. Germline V gene sequence: CDR1 LGHNA, CDR2 YNFKEQ. This CDR3 region has 16 residues.

The rearrangement links TRBV4-1 to TRBJ2-2; 8 nucleotides align to TRBD2. Per germline, CDR1 MGHRA and CDR2 YSYEKL. The V segment lost 0 bases and the J segment 2 bases; nucleotides outside the gene matches: 2. The CDR3 loop spans 16 amino acids. DNA of the CDR3: TGCGCCAGCAGCCAAGAGAGCGGGAGTAACACCGGGGAGCTGTTTTTT. This translates into CASSQESGSNTGELFF.

The chain couples TRBV5-1 to TRBJ1-5, with a tentative D call TRBD1 (5 bases). Germline assignment: CDR1 SGHRS and CDR2 YFSETQ. The CDR3 is 15 amino acids. V dropped 0 bases and J dropped 0 bases, with 7 bases sitting between them. Here the CDR3 reads CASSLGDSSNQPQHF. The CDR3 DNA sequence: TGCGCCAGCAGCTTGGGTGACAGTAGCAATCAGCCCCAGCATTTT. Complete variable domain (other parts from reference TRBV5-1 and TRBJ1-5): KAGVTQTPRYLIKTRGQQVTLSCSPISGHRSVSWYQQTPGQGLQFLFEYFSETQRNKGNFPGRFSGRQFSNSRSEMNVSTLELGDSALYLCASSLGDSSNQPQHFGDGTRLSIL.

This clone appeared a single time. The chain employs TRBV18 and TRBJ2-7, with D possibly TRBD1 on 6 matching bases. Germline assignment: CDR1 KGHSH and CDR2 LQKENI. The CDR3 is 14 amino acids. The germline V and J ends were trimmed by 2 bases and 6 bases, with 14 bases remaining between them. The CDR3 region is CASSPVQGKGEQYF. CDR3 DNA: TGTGCCAGCTCACCAGTACAGGGTAAAGGCGAGCAGTACTTC. The full variable domain, its missing parts supplied by reference TRBV18 and TRBJ2-7, is NAGVMQNPRHLVRRRGQEARLRCSPMKGHSHVYWYRQLPEEGLKFMVYLQKENIIDESGMPKERFSAEFPKEGPSILRIQQVVRGDSAAYFCASSPVQGKGEQYFGPGTRLTVT.

J is TRBJ2-3 and V is TRBV6-1, with unresolved D. The ends were cut back, 7 bases at V and 3 bases at J, with 8 bases in the middle. The CDR3 sequence is 12 residues long. Per germline, CDR1 MNHNS and CDR2 SASEGT. In DNA, the CDR3 is TGTGCCAGCACCATCGGGACAGATACGCAGTATTTT. Residues: CASTIGTDTQYF.